This TCR beta chain comes out of a study of T cells in Graves' hyperthyroidism and ophthalmopathy. Clinicians diagnosed patients from clinical symptoms, serum thyroxine and TRAb, thyroid ultrasound and orbital computed tomography. RNA transcripts yielded amplified TCR beta CDR3 regions. HTBI primers were employed in a first-round RT-PCR of the TCR CDR3. TCRdb re-derived calls from the multiplex PCR reads in MiXCR, one entry per CDR3 protein. Found here are a few hundred thousand distinct CDR3 sequences, under 15% of them singletons; the top ten hold 15% to 20%. From germline, CDR1 is MNHEY and CDR2 SMNVEV (reference sequence). V lost 9 bases to trimming and J lost 0 bases, with 14 bases between them. The CDR3 runs to 15 residues. This clonotype was counted many times.

The sequenced sample was blood. The chain joins TRBV27 to TRBJ1-4, with D possibly TRBD1 on 5 matching bases. This receptor was taken from a woman younger than 30 with Graves' hyperthyroidism. The CDR3 loop reads CARADRLSTNEKLFF. The CDR3 coding sequence is TGTGCCAGGGCAGACAGACTCTCAACTAATGAAAAACTGTTTTTT.